A single sample gave rise to the 27 T cell receptor beta chains below, sequenced in a study of post-analysis software for immune sequencing data. Study-wide points: About 5 TRBV segments occurring more often in patients than controls included TRBV5-6, TRBV5-1 and TRBV20-1.

Prepared TCR beta cDNA libraries contained unique molecular identifiers. TCRdb ran MiXCR on the PCR reads and lists one entry per CDR3 protein. This table holds 750,000 to 950,000 distinct CDR3 sequences, about 57% found once. These receptors are not linked to any known antigen. Sequences were obtained from blood. Receptor source: a girl between 10 and 17 years old with multiple sclerosis.

The genes are TRBV3-1 and TRBJ2-6; D is uncertain. The germline V gene has CDR1 LGHDT and CDR2 YNNKEL (reference sequence). V lost 3 bases and J 4 bases, leaving 10 bases between the germline ends. The CDR3 has 15 amino acids. CDR3 nucleotides: TGTGCCAGCAGCCAGACCCCCAAAGGGGCCAACGTCCTGACTTTC. Translating gives CASSQTPKGANVLTF.

This clonotype was detected a few times. This chain uses TRBV7-9 with TRBJ1-2; TRBD1 matches at 10 bases. The length of the CDR3 is 15 residues. Per germline, CDR1 SEHNR and CDR2 FQNEAQ (reference sequence). The V segment lost 5 bases and the J segment 6 bases; nucleotides outside the gene matches: 9. Here the CDR3 DNA reads TGTGCCAGCAGCCCGCCGGGACAGGGGACTGATGGCTACACCTTC. This gives the protein CASSPPGQGTDGYTF.

The chain couples TRBV7-8 to TRBJ2-4, with 11 bases lining up with TRBD2. The J call is uncertain, as TRBJ2-5 better fits the DNA end. The length of the CDR3 is 18 residues. The V gene's germline CDR1 is SGHVS and CDR2 FQNEAQ. CDR3: CASSLLAGGHPGDETQYF. In nucleotides, the CDR3 is TGTGCCAGCAGCCTATTAGCGGGGGGGCATCCCGGGGACGAGACCCAGTACTTC.

In DNA, the CDR3 is TGCGCCAGCAGCTTTGGCGGACAGGCCTACTACGAGCAGTACTTC. It codes for CASSFGGQAYYEQYF. The rearrangement uses TRBV5-1 and TRBJ2-5; 7 bases are a match to TRBD1. The better agreement between TRBJ2-7 and the DNA end casts doubt on the J call. CDR3 length equals 15 residues. Germline-derived CDR1 and CDR2 are SGHRS and YFSETQ.

The rearrangement uses TRBV20-1 and TRBJ1-5; 10 bases are shared with TRBD1. Per germline, CDR1 DFQATT and CDR2 SNEGSKA (reference sequence). The junction had 9 bases not matched to a gene; V was cut back by 2 bases and J by 2 bases. CDR3 length: 17 residues. CDR3 coding DNA: TGCAGTGCTAGACCGGGACAGGGGATTTCGGGCAATCAGCCCCAGCATTTT. Translation gives CSARPGQGISGNQPQHF.

This clonotype occurred a few times. The genes are TRBV29-1 and TRBJ2-7; either TRBD1 or TRBD2 may fit D (5 bases each). The CDR3 is made up of 15 amino acids. Per the germline V gene, CDR1 is SQVTM and CDR2 is ANQGSEA. The V end lost 0 bases, the J end lost 3 bases, and 15 bases lay between the germline ends. CDR3 in amino acids: CSVEERAGLYYEQYF. The CDR3 nucleotides are TGCAGCGTTGAAGAGCGGGCAGGGCTTTACTACGAGCAGTACTTC.

The V call is TRBV11-1, the J call TRBJ1-2; D ambiguous. With 4 bases removed from V and 0 bases from J, the gap between germline ends came to 30 bases. This CDR3 is built from 21 residues. Germline assignment: CDR1 SGHAT and CDR2 FQDESV (reference sequence). CDR3 sequence: CASSSSPSGSIRVRANYGYTF. The CDR3 bases are TGTGCCAGCAGCTCTAGCCCCTCGGGATCGATAAGGGTGCGCGCTAACTATGGCTACACCTTC.

This rearrangement joins TRBV12-3 or TRBV12-4 to TRBJ2-7; D unclear. V shed 3 bases and J shed 0 bases, with 9 bases lying between them. The CDR3 is 14 residues long. CDR3 in DNA: TGTGCCAGCAGTTTGGGCACCTTCTCCTACGAGCAGTACTTC. It encodes CASSLGTFSYEQYF.

This clonotype was detected a few times. V usage is TRBV10-3 and J usage is TRBJ1-2, with a weak D call TRBD1 (6 bases). The V end was cut by 11 bases, the J end by 2 bases, with 21 bases between. Germline V CDR1 and CDR2: ENHRY, SYGVKD. This CDR3 has 15 amino acids. Here the CDR3 DNA reads TGTGCCTCCGCAACTTCAACAGGGCCCAACTATGGCTACACCTTC. Amino acids: CASATSTGPNYGYTF.

The rearrangement links TRBV29-1 to TRBJ2-7; the D call may be TRBD1 or TRBD2 (5 bases each). Trimming pared 3 bases from V and 4 bases from J, leaving 13 bases between. Germline V lookup: CDR1 SQVTM, CDR2 ANQGSEA. The CDR3 contains 13 residues. CDR3 DNA: TGCAGCGTTGAGGGGGTTGGAGGATACGAGCAGTACTTC. Amino acid sequence: CSVEGVGGYEQYF.

The chain is built from TRBV4-2 and TRBJ1-4; 12 positions agree with TRBD1. V shed 3 bases and J 14 bases; nucleotides not matched to a gene: 13. The CDR3 covers 16 residues. Looked up from germline, CDR1 is LGHNA and CDR2 is YNFKEQ. The CDR3 sequence: CASSHPPGTGGDRLFF. The CDR3, as DNA: TGTGCCAGCAGCCACCCCCCCGGGACAGGGGGCGACAGGCTGTTTTTT.

In this sample, this clonotype turned up once. The CDR3 sequence is CASSPLQVSQPQHF. The CDR3 DNA reads TGCGCCAGCAGCCCTTTGCAGGTGAGTCAGCCCCAGCATTTT. The chain carries TRBV4-1 and TRBJ1-5; D uncertain. CDR3 length: 14 residues. V was cut by 4 bases and J by 6 bases, with 13 bases left in between. CDR1 and CDR2 (germline): MGHRA, YSYEKL.

This chain links TRBV5-1 with TRBJ2-3; 8 bases are shared with TRBD2. Germline CDR1 reads SGHRS; CDR2 reads YFSETQ. This CDR3 has 14 amino acids. V lost 0 bases and J lost 4; bases outside the gene matches: 1. The chain's CDR3 is CASSLGTSPDTQYF. DNA for the CDR3: TGCGCCAGCAGCTTGGGGACTAGCCCAGATACGCAGTATTTT.

The table lists this clonotype with a few counts. The chain recombines TRBV2 with TRBJ2-7, with a possible D match to TRBD2 (6 bases). The CDR3 consists of 13 residues. In germline, CDR1 is SNHLY, CDR2 FYNNEI. Trimming removed 7 bases from V and 0 bases from J, with 10 bases in between. Here the CDR3 DNA reads TGTGCCAGCACCGGGGGAAGCTCCTACGAGCAGTACTTC. Amino acid sequence: CASTGGSSYEQYF.

V usage is TRBV5-1 and J usage is TRBJ2-4, with 8 bases aligning to TRBD1. CDR3 length: 14 residues. Germline V CDR1 and CDR2: SGHRS, YFSETQ. The J segment lost 6 bases and the V segment lost 3 bases, leaving 5 bases of the junction unmatched. The CDR3 region has the DNA TGCGCCAGCAGCTGGCAGGGGGCGGGAAACATTCAGTACTTC. Amino acids: CASSWQGAGNIQYF.

The rearrangement links TRBV29-1 to TRBJ1-2, with D perhaps TRBD1 (6 bases). The length of the CDR3 is 16 residues. V was cut by 4 bases and J by 4 bases, with 22 bases left in between. Germline loops: CDR1 SQVTM, CDR2 ANQGSEA. CDR3: CSVVSAGEGLGYGYTF. CDR3 sequence (DNA): TGCAGCGTTGTATCGGCAGGGGAGGGGCTAGGCTATGGCTACACCTTC.

This clonotype was seen a few times. This rearrangement joins TRBV27 to TRBJ2-7; D ambiguous. The CDR3 consists of 15 residues. V gave up 1 base and J gave up 3 bases, with 13 bases separating them. Per the germline V gene, CDR1 is MNHEY and CDR2 is SMNVEV (reference sequence). CDR3 DNA sequence: TGTGCCAGCAGTTTATATACCGGACCCCACTACGAGCAGTACTTC. Translation gives CASSLYTGPHYEQYF.

This clonotype came up a few times. This chain links TRBV11-2 with TRBJ2-4; 7 bases align to TRBD1. Germline values: CDR1 SGHAT, CDR2 FQNNGV. V lost 5 bases to trimming and J lost 7 bases; unmatched junction nucleotides: 8. This CDR3 has 14 residues. CDR3 DNA: TGTGCCAGCAGCGCCCGACAGGGTTTGAACATTCAGTACTTC. Its protein is CASSARQGLNIQYF.

J is TRBJ1-5 and V is TRBV5-4; D uncertain. CDR3 length: 19 amino acids. The germline V gene encodes CDR1 SGHNT and CDR2 YYREEE (reference sequence). V was clipped by 1 base and J by 1 base, with 21 bases between them. CDR3 DNA sequence: TGTGCCAGCAGCTTGTTTCGGAAAGGGTGCCATCAAAGCAATCAGCCCCAGCATTTT. Its protein is CASSLFRKGCHQSNQPQHF.

The rearrangement uses TRBV7-8 and TRBJ2-3; TRBD2 aligns across 10 bases. Germline lookup yields CDR1 SGHVS and CDR2 FQNEAQ. The CDR3 is 16 residues long. J gave up 0 bases and V 8 bases, and 8 bases lay outside the gene matches. This CDR3 is CASGKREGFSTDTQYF. DNA for the CDR3: TGTGCCAGCGGAAAGCGGGAGGGCTTTAGCACAGATACGCAGTATTTT.

This clonotype was observed a handful of times. This chain's CDR3 is CASRGAVSLHF. Written as DNA, the CDR3 is TGTGCCAGTCGTGGGGCTGTTAGCCTCCACTTT. The chain recombines TRBV12-3 or TRBV12-4 with TRBJ1-6; D perhaps matches TRBD1 (5 bases). This CDR3 contains 11 residues. Trimming cost V 9 bases and J 15 bases, with 15 bases left between them.

CDR3 sequence: CASSREAGKDYGYTF. CDR3 nucleotides: TGTGCCAGCAGCCGGGAGGCGGGGAAGGACTATGGCTACACCTTC. The V gene is TRBV4-2, the J gene TRBJ1-2, with D unresolved. This CDR3 contains 15 residues. V dropped 4 bases and J dropped 3 bases, with 15 bases sitting between them. The germline V gene encodes CDR1 LGHNA and CDR2 YNFKEQ.

This clonotype was detected a few times. The V gene is TRBV7-2, the J gene TRBJ2-7; 10 bases agree with TRBD1. This CDR3 contains 16 residues. Per the germline V gene, CDR1 is SGHTA and CDR2 is FQGNSA. Trimming took 5 bases from V and 6 from J; bases not matched to a gene: 13. The CDR3 DNA follows: TGTGCCAGCAGCCCCCAAGGTCGAGACAGGGGGCTCGAGCAGTACTTC. Translated: CASSPQGRDRGLEQYF. The full variable domain, in which reference TRBV7-2 and TRBJ2-7 provide the parts outside the CDR3, is GAGVSQSPSNKVTEKGKDVELRCDPISGHTALYWYRQSLGQGLEFLIYFQGNSAPDKSGLPSDRFSAERTGGSVSTLTIQRTQQEDSAVYLCASSPQGRDRGLEQYFGPGTRLTVT.

The chain employs TRBV15 and TRBJ2-3; 7 positions match TRBD2. The CDR3 has 14 amino acids. V lost 4 bases, J lost 3 bases, and 4 bases stayed unmatched. Germline V lookup: CDR1 LNHNV, CDR2 YYDKDF (reference sequence). The CDR3 DNA reads TGTGCCACCAGCACGGGAGGTCAGACAGATACGCAGTATTTT. Protein product: CATSTGGQTDTQYF. Drawing the rest from reference TRBV15 and TRBJ2-3, the complete variable domain is DAMVIQNPRYQVTQFGKPVTLSCSQTLNHNVMYWYQQKSSQAPKLLFHYYDKDFNNEADTPDNFQSRRPNTSFCFLDIRSPGLGDTAMYLCATSTGGQTDTQYFGPGTRLTVL.

Comment on this clonotype: A junction end diverges from the germline sequence, so it may reflect a read error. The rearrangement joins TRBV5-1 to TRBJ2-1, with TRBD2 matching 10 bases. There are 15 residues in the CDR3. In germline, CDR1 is SGHRS, CDR2 YFSETQ. The CDR3 DNA reads TGCACCAGCCGGGGGACTAGCGCTTCCTACAATGAGCAGTTCTTC. It yields the protein CTSRGTSASYNEQFF.

In its sample, this clonotype was seen a few times. The chain combines TRBV24-1 with TRBJ2-4; 12 bases are shared with TRBD2. The germline V gene has CDR1 KGHDR and CDR2 SFDVKD. This CDR3 contains 17 residues. V lost 4 bases and J lost 1; bases outside the gene matches: 4. The CDR3 DNA sequence: TGTGCCACCAGTGACCCCACTAGCGGGGGGGCCAAAAACATTCAGTACTTC. It yields the protein CATSDPTSGGAKNIQYF.

This chain joins TRBV5-6 and TRBJ2-4, with a possible D match to TRBD1 (5 bases). V lost 4 bases and J lost 0, with 14 bases in between. The CDR3 runs 16 residues. Germline V gene data show CDR1 as SGHDT and CDR2 as YYEEEE. The CDR3 sequence is CASSMTVYLAKNIQYF. The CDR3 nucleotides are TGTGCCAGCAGCATGACAGTTTACCTAGCCAAAAACATTCAGTACTTC.